The TCR beta chain described here comes from a study of cytomegalovirus exposure and HLA in healthy donors. Study summary: A prior analysis found 100 million to 140 million unique TCR beta sequences from approximately 190 million T cells.

Concerning this clone itself: Its antigen remains unidentified.

The study's findings and limits: Presence/absence analysis assumed near-uniform sequencing depth across donors. DRB1 had the most TCR associations and HLA-C the fewest, a later analysis found, with rates varying by HLA locus.

The CDR3 length is 14 residues. CDR1 is MNHNY and CDR2 is SVGAGI in the germline V gene (reference sequence). V lost 4 bases and J 6 bases, leaving 15 bases between the germline ends. In the PCR, 60 Vbeta and 13 Jbeta primers were used. Here immunoSEQ multiplex PCR was the method, and the copy in TCRdb shows in-frame clones only, minus some. Of about 200,000 clones listed, 79% are singletons. Sequencing used PBMCs. This sequence was found in a woman between 25 and 40 years old in good health and CMV-seropositive. J is TRBJ1-1 and V is TRBV6-6; D is perhaps TRBD1 (6 bases). The CDR3 nucleotides read TGTGCCAGCAGTTTTCGAACAGGGATCGCTGAAGCTTTCTTT. It specifies CASSFRTGIAEAFF.